This is a list of T cell receptor beta chains from one sample in a study of OX40 agonist ivuxolimab in advanced cancers. Only in-frame clones appear in the TCRdb table, and some are missing; sequencing was by immunoSEQ multiplex PCR. This sample has 30,000 to 45,000 clones, with 74% found just once. Material: CD4+ or CD8+ T cells sorted from blood, obtained in a trial of the OX40 agonist ivuxolimab. The receptors shown here come from an adult with an advanced solid tumor such as melanoma, head and neck, liver or kidney cancer. Each CDR3 is given with its conserved first and last residue. D genes are given only for firm matches. A clone size is listed for some rows: how often the clone was seen (once, few, many), or a class if it is expanded.

NA	TRBJ1-2	NA	TRBV20-1	CSAGRNYGYTF	TGCAGTGCGGGTAGGAACTATGGCTACACCTTC
NA	TRBJ1-5	TRBD1	TRBV7-2	CASSLTTGKQPQHF	TGTGCCAGCAGCTTAACGACAGGGAAGCAGCCCCAGCATTTT
NA	TRBJ2-5	NA	TRBV7-9	CASSLGWGPLQETQYF	TGTGCCAGCAGCTTAGGGTGGGGGCCCCTTCAAGAGACCCAGTACTTC
few	TRBJ2-7	NA	TRBV6-1	CASSEEPTYEQYF	TGTGCCAGCAGTGAAGAGCCTACCTACGAGCAGTACTTC
NA	TRBJ2-6	NA	TRBV29-1	CSVEDLKTRGGANVLTF	TGCAGCGTTGAAGATCTAAAGACCCGAGGTGGGGCCAACGTCCTGACTTTC
large	TRBJ1-1	NA	TRBV30	CAWKVNTEAFF	TGTGCCTGGAAAGTGAACACTGAAGCTTTCTTT
NA	TRBJ2-2	NA	TRBV28	CASSFVADLLRGELFF	TGTGCCAGCAGTTTTGTGGCAGACCTACTAAGGGGGGAGCTGTTTTTT
once	TRBJ2-5	NA	TRBV18	CASSPGKGTQYF	TGTGCCAGCTCACCGGGGAAAGGGACCCAGTACTTC
few	TRBJ1-1	TRBD1	TRBV4-2	CASSQDLQGGRTEAFF	TGTGCCAGCAGCCAAGATTTACAGGGGGGTCGCACTGAAGCTTTCTTT
NA	TRBJ2-5	NA	TRBV18	CASSPEETQYF	TGTGCCAGCTCACCGGAAGAGACCCAGTACTTC
NA	TRBJ1-2	NA	TRBV30	CAWSVMGGVTF	TGTGCCTGGAGTGTAATGGGGGGAGTCACCTTC
NA	TRBJ1-1	TRBD1	TRBV5-1	CASSTWDRGDTEAFF	TGCGCCAGCAGCACCTGGGACAGGGGGGACACTGAAGCTTTCTTT
NA	TRBJ2-7	NA	TRBV4-1	CASSQDRTPAAYEQYF	TGCGCCAGCAGCCAAGATAGGACTCCGGCCGCCTACGAGCAGTACTTC
NA	TRBJ2-5	NA	TRBV2	CASNQQGGETQYF	TGTGCCAGCAACCAACAGGGTGGAGAGACCCAGTACTTC
NA	TRBJ2-3	NA	TRBV5-6	CASSRRTAGDTQYF	TGTGCCAGCAGCAGACGGACGGCCGGGGATACGCAGTATTTT
NA	TRBJ1-2	NA	TRBV6-6	CASSYGGSNYGYTF	TGTGCCAGCAGTTACGGGGGGAGTAACTATGGCTACACCTTC
NA	TRBJ2-1	TRBD2	TRBV7-6	CASSLGLANYNEQFF	TGTGCCAGCAGTCTCGGACTAGCCAACTACAATGAGCAGTTCTTC
once	TRBJ2-1	NA	TRBV2	CASSPMEGGPYNEQFF	TGTGCCAGCAGTCCCATGGAAGGGGGACCCTACAATGAGCAGTTCTTC
NA	TRBJ2-7	TRBD1	TRBV9	CASSAAETGHYEQYF	TGTGCCAGCAGCGCGGCGGAGACAGGGCACTACGAGCAGTACTTC
NA	TRBJ1-2	NA	TRBV6-6	CASSRREGSYGYTF	TGTGCCAGCAGTCGCAGGGAGGGTTCCTATGGCTACACCTTC
NA	TRBJ1-1	TRBD1	TRBV4-1	CASSQAGTGASEAFF	TGCGCCAGCAGCCAGGCCGGGACAGGGGCTTCTGAAGCTTTCTTT
NA	TRBJ2-1	NA	TRBV5-1	CASTRGAGDEQFF	TGCGCCAGCACTAGGGGGGCGGGTGATGAGCAGTTCTTC
NA	TRBJ2-2	NA	TRBV11-2	CASSPWAGNTGELFF	TGTGCCAGCAGCCCATGGGCGGGGAACACCGGGGAGCTGTTTTTT
NA	TRBJ2-5	NA	TRBV4-2	CASSRRDSQETQYF	TGTGCCAGCAGCCGGAGGGACAGCCAAGAGACCCAGTACTTC
once	TRBJ1-4	TRBD1	TRBV6-5	CASSRQGDDLFF	TGTGCCAGCAGTAGACAGGGCGACGATTTGTTTTTT
NA	TRBJ1-1	NA	TRBV7-3	CASSLTNGESTEAFF	TGTGCCAGCAGCTTAACAAACGGGGAGAGCACTGAAGCTTTCTTT
NA	TRBJ1-2	NA	TRBV7-9	CASSETGANYGYTF	TGTGCCAGCAGCGAGACAGGAGCTAACTATGGCTACACCTTC
few	TRBJ2-2	TRBD1	TRBV7-9	CASSPGQGGTNTGELFF	TGTGCCAGCAGCCCCGGACAGGGCGGAACTAACACCGGGGAGCTGTTTTTT
NA	TRBJ1-3	TRBD1	TRBV4-2	CASSASGGSSGNTIYF	TGTGCCAGCAGCGCATCAGGGGGTAGCTCTGGAAACACCATATATTTT
NA	TRBJ2-5	NA	TRBV5-1	CASSGGTAQETQYF	TGCGCCAGCAGCGGAGGGACAGCCCAAGAGACCCAGTACTTC
NA	TRBJ2-3	NA	TRBV11-3	CASSRGGDMDTQYF	TGTGCCAGCAGCCGGGGAGGGGACATGGATACGCAGTATTTT
few	TRBJ2-7	NA	TRBV18	CASSRGTSYEQYF	TGTGCCAGCTCCCGGGGGACGTCCTACGAGCAGTACTTC
NA	TRBJ2-5	TRBD2	TRBV9	CASSFTGTSEGAQYF	TGTGCCAGCAGCTTCACCGGGACTAGCGAGGGAGCCCAGTACTTC
NA	TRBJ1-1	TRBD1	TRBV7-9	CASSLRTGAYTEAFF	TGTGCCAGCAGCTTAAGGACAGGGGCGTACACTGAAGCTTTCTTT
once	TRBJ2-3	NA	TRBV5-1	CASSPTVADTQYF	TGCGCCAGCAGCCCAACAGTGGCGGATACGCAGTATTTT
few	TRBJ2-6	NA	TRBV7-6	CASRRGTGANVLTF	TGTGCCAGCAGGAGGGGTACTGGGGCCAACGTCCTGACTTTC
NA	TRBJ1-6	TRBD1	TRBV18	CASSPGRGDNSPLHF	TGTGCCAGCTCACCAGGCAGGGGGGATAATTCACCCCTCCACTTT
NA	TRBJ2-3	NA	TRBV5-1	CASSSSGEGTDTQYF	TGCGCCAGCAGCTCCTCGGGGGAAGGCACAGATACGCAGTATTTT
NA	TRBJ1-6	TRBD1	TRBV6-1	CASTWVQGSSPLHF	TGTGCCAGCACCTGGGTACAGGGGAGTTCACCCCTCCACTTT
NA	TRBJ2-3	TRBD1	TRBV5-1	CASSLQGKSTDTQYF	TGCGCCAGCAGCTTACAGGGGAAAAGCACAGATACGCAGTATTTT
NA	TRBJ1-1	NA	TRBV4-2	CASSSRGARGTEAFF	TGTGCCAGCAGCTCAAGAGGGGCGCGGGGCACTGAAGCTTTCTTT
few	TRBJ1-6	NA	TRBV18	CASSPPGSPLHF	TGTGCCAGCTCACCACCGGGTTCACCCCTCCACTTT
NA	TRBJ2-7	NA	TRBV7-9	CASNLVFSVRDETEQYF	TGTGCCAGCAACCTGGTCTTCTCGGTCCGGGATGAGACCGAGCAGTACTTC
NA	TRBJ1-6	NA	TRBV11-3	CASSQGRDSPLHF	TGTGCCAGCAGCCAGGGCCGTGACTCACCCCTCCACTTT
NA	TRBJ2-7	NA	TRBV7-9	CASSQVSSGYSYEQYF	TGTGCCAGCAGCCAAGTATCAAGCGGGTACTCCTACGAGCAGTACTTC
NA	TRBJ2-2	TRBD1	TRBV5-4	CASSRTGTNTGELFF	TGTGCCAGCAGCCGGACAGGGACGAACACCGGGGAGCTGTTTTTT
few	TRBJ1-2	TRBD1	TRBV9	CASSQDRVKGYTF	TGTGCCAGCAGCCAGGACAGGGTGAAGGGCTACACCTTC
NA	TRBJ1-5	TRBD1	TRBV28	CASSDPGQGMKGNQPQHF	TGTGCCAGCAGTGATCCGGGACAGGGAATGAAGGGCAATCAGCCCCAGCATTTT
NA	TRBJ2-2	NA	TRBV10-3	CAISILYGGRGTGELFF	TGTGCCATCAGTATTCTATACGGGGGGCGGGGCACCGGGGAGCTGTTTTTT
NA	TRBJ1-2	NA	TRBV7-9	CASSLEGPFGGYGYTF	TGTGCCAGCAGCTTAGAGGGACCCTTCGGAGGCTATGGCTACACCTTC
few	TRBJ2-7	TRBD1	TRBV4-2	CASSQETPRQGAYEQYF	TGTGCCAGCAGCCAAGAGACCCCCCGGCAGGGGGCCTACGAGCAGTACTTC
once	TRBJ2-1	NA	TRBV7-9	CASSLEARMEQFF	TGTGCCAGCAGCTTAGAGGCGAGGATGGAGCAGTTCTTC
NA	TRBJ1-2	NA	TRBV9	CASSVIAGSYGYTF	TGTGCCAGCAGCGTAATTGCAGGATCGTATGGCTACACCTTC
NA	TRBJ1-1	TRBD1	TRBV9	CASSPRGTGSDTEAFF	TGTGCCAGCAGCCCGAGAGGGACAGGGTCAGACACTGAAGCTTTCTTT
NA	TRBJ2-7	NA	TRBV11-2	CASSRGVGDEQYF	TGTGCCAGCAGCCGAGGGGTGGGTGACGAGCAGTACTTC
NA	TRBJ2-3	NA	TRBV30	CAWSRGPVSSTDTQYF	TGTGCCTGGAGCCGGGGACCAGTCTCTAGCACAGATACGCAGTATTTT
once	TRBJ1-5	NA	TRBV28	CASSLFSGGGNQPQHF	TGTGCCAGCAGTTTATTTTCGGGAGGTGGCAATCAGCCCCAGCATTTT
NA	TRBJ2-5	NA	TRBV2	CASSQDSTRAETQYF	TGTGCCAGCAGTCAGGACAGCACAAGAGCAGAGACCCAGTACTTC
few	TRBJ2-5	TRBD2	TRBV19	CASSIFSGGPQETQYF	TGTGCCAGTAGTATTTTTAGCGGGGGACCCCAAGAGACCCAGTACTTC
many	TRBJ2-7	NA	TRBV9	CASSVDPAHEQYF	TGTGCCAGCAGCGTAGACCCGGCCCACGAGCAGTACTTC